The text below deals with one T cell receptor (beta chain). This clonotype was detected many times. What this receptor recognizes is not known. No base quality information exists; no much larger clone differs at one position. The sample belongs to a study of regulatory T cells in long-lasting Graves disease (TCRdb year 2021). For the wider study: Newly diagnosed Graves' disease patients had taken antithyroid drugs for less than 3 months. A total of some 33 samples were covered by TCR sequencing, comprising some 13 persistent and around 20 newly diagnosed Graves' disease patients. The study was conducted in China and was registered as a clinical trial. This study used TCR sequencing and RNA sequencing of peripheral blood to compare persistent Graves' disease patients against newly diagnosed Graves' disease patients. The study at large found these results: The study examined only peripheral blood because the primary lesion, thyroid tissue, could not be accessed. Lower TCR Shannon entropy and fewer highly expanded clones were observed in persistent Graves' disease patients than in newly diagnosed patients, which suggested clonal expansion. Patients with persistent disease shared more public clonotypes (about 2,900) than newly diagnosed patients did (around 930). Preferential use of TRBV28, TRBJ1-2 and TRBJ2-5 was observed in persistent disease, whereas TRBV20-1 and TRBJ2-1 were favored in newly diagnosed disease. As a limitation, the authors acknowledged that the small sample size may reduce accuracy. Sequencing and analysis were restricted to the TCR beta chain.

Library preparation employed multiplex PCR. Sequencing took place on an Illumina HiSeq 4000. TCR beta libraries were built with iRepertoire HTBI primers and Arm-PCR amplification of CDR3 regions. PCR products were gel purified before sequencing. The study's own analysis went as follows. Across samples, some 62 TRBV and 13 to 15 TRBJ segments were identified and used for gene usage analysis of CDR3 amino acid clonotypes. COPE and FqMerger were used to merge the filtered high-quality paired reads into contigs. BLAST was used to align contigs to IMGT TRBV, TRBD and TRBJ reference genes, with CDR3 defined following IMGT. Highly expanded clones were defined as clonotypes with a frequency above 0.1%. Repertoire diversity was measured by Shannon entropy, and V-J evenness by the Gini coefficient. A clonotype was considered public if more than one individual shared it. In-frame beta chains were kept once TCRdb had trimmed the public reads at Q25 with fastp and called clones with MiXCR. Rows are combined by CDR3 protein, so each entry shows the most common genes and DNA. V and J calls and clone size were set by TCRdb, not the authors. This sample is represented by about 500,000 distinct CDR3 sequences; 15% to 20% of them were singletons. The ten top clones hold approximately 12% of the sample.

The junction carries 14 bases between V and J, which are trimmed by 1 base and 7 bases respectively. The cysteine opens and the phenylalanine closes a CDR3 of 15 amino acids. Kept here is only the CDR3 DNA, which spans 45 bases and is read in frame from base 1. Sequences LNHNV (CDR1) and YYDKDF (CDR2) are obtained from the germline V gene (reference sequence). Reading the label with the study, this specimen's time point is: newly diagnosed GD, antithyroid drugs for less than 3 months. For both TCR sequencing and RNA sequencing, RNA was extracted from PBMCs in TRIzol. The diagnosis of Graves' disease followed American Thyroid Association guidelines. Patients were recruited from an endocrinology department in Xi'an, China. Each patient gave about 9.1 milliliters of peripheral blood, collected in an EDTA anticoagulant tube. PBMCs were isolated by Ficoll Paque Plus density gradient separation without further T cell sorting. An Agilent 2100 Bioanalyzer and agarose gel were used to assess RNA quality, and a NanoDrop 2000 was used to measure RNA concentration.

These data were also filed under a second study, of T cells in Graves' hyperthyroidism and ophthalmopathy. That second report states: Stable Graves' hyperthyroidism was defined as no progression to ophthalmopathy during 18 months of follow-up. Hyperthyroidism patients were aged 18 to 65 years and newly diagnosed, with disease duration of less than 2 months. Patients with uncontrolled infections, other autoimmune diseases, pregnancy or lactation were excluded. Diagnoses were based on clinical symptoms, serum thyroxine and TRAb, thyroid ultrasound and orbital computed tomography. For the first round of RT-PCR on the TCR CDR3, the HTBI primer set was used together with the Qiagen OneStep RT-PCR kit. Most expanded thyroid clonotypes (frequency above 0.001) were also found in blood, which suggests that blood repertoires may mirror thyroid immune responses. Ophthalmopathy was separated from stable hyperthyroidism by a 13 V-J signature model, with approximately 85% sensitivity and just over 81% specificity obtained in cross-validation and 80%/75% obtained in testing. In validation, progression to ophthalmopathy was predicted by the model with about 70% sensitivity and 72.22% specificity, a median of about 6.8 months before onset. To identify distinguishing TCR V-J signatures, a discovery cohort of 90 to 100 patients was used, comprising some 45 with Graves' ophthalmopathy and about 59 with stable Graves' hyperthyroidism. An independent validation cohort of around 19 hyperthyroidism patients and over 15 patients who later progressed to ophthalmopathy tested prospective prediction of ophthalmopathy. The roughly 91 discovery patients were randomly divided into training and test sets at a 7:3 ratio. In six Graves' hyperthyroidism patients, the study also compared T-cell repertoires from thyroid tissue with T-cell repertoires from blood. After sampling, hyperthyroidism patients received methimazole starting at 30 mg daily, and ophthalmopathy patients received high-dose intravenous methylprednisolone. Libraries were constructed in a second round of multiplex PCR, after which size selection and purification were performed. Paired-end sequencing of the libraries was performed with 100 bp reads on an Illumina HiSeq2000. Raw data were processed with SOAPnuke, discarding reads with adapters, uncalled bases, mean Phred below 15, or no exact constant-primer or identifier match. High-quality paired reads were merged using COPE v1.2.5, and each unique nucleotide sequence was defined as a clonotype. MiTCR v1.1 was used to align clonotypes to the IMGT TRBV, TRBD and TRBJ reference segments. The analysis was restricted to V-J combinations with a frequency above 0.0001, which together covered 99% to 99.2% of the repertoires. The TCS score was defined as F50 (clonal expansion) divided by E x V (chaos), with BLOSUM62-based TCRdist calculated between CDR3 peptides within each V-J. Welch's t-statistics and random forest reduced 500 to 650 V-J features to about 13, which were used in a naive Bayes classifier (R e1071). No statistical method was used to set the sample size in advance, and investigators knew the group allocation. The paper describes TCR Vbeta CDR3 sequencing of more than 120 peripheral blood samples, made up of fewer than 50 ophthalmopathy patients, 70 to 75 hyperthyroidism patients and 17 progressor patients.

The source was peripheral blood mononuclear cells (PBMCs), collected at new diagnosis, from a patient treated with antithyroid drugs. The chain employs TRBV15 and TRBJ2-1; matching of 6 bases hints at TRBD2 as the D gene. The source of this sequence is a man aged 35 to 55 with Graves disease. Donor details come from another sample of the same person, matched by shared clones. The CDR3 protein: CATSRVARGVNEQFF. The DNA is TGTGCCACCAGCAGAGTAGCGCGGGGAGTGAATGAGCAGTTCTTC. Extended through the reference TRBV15 and TRBJ2-1 proteins, this CDR3 yields the full variable domain: DAMVIQNPRYQVTQFGKPVTLSCSQTLNHNVMYWYQQKSSQAPKLLFHYYDKDFNNEADTPDNFQSRRPNTSFCFLDIRSPGLGDTAMYLCATSRVARGVNEQFFGPGTRLTVL.